This T cell receptor (beta chain) was captured by sequencing in a study of T cell repertoires in cytomegalovirus infection. Background on the study: Both CMV infection and a matching HLA type were indicated by public TCR beta signatures.

This clonotype showed up just once. Its antigen is as yet unknown. Findings of the study overall: The response measured ex vivo was dominated by TCR beta clonotypes (HLA-C-restricted and CMV-specific).

This CDR3 comprises 15 residues. V was cut by 4 bases and J by 7 bases, with 16 bases left in between. The germline V gene encodes CDR1 LNHNV and CDR2 YYDKDF (reference sequence). TCRdb itself ran the reads through MiXCR, one entry per CDR3 protein. The sample lists fewer than 1,000,000 distinct CDR3 sequences, around 30% occurring once. This clonotype was sampled from a human donor in good health (CMV status not recorded). Some clones in this sample may be carry-over from other donors' samples. This chain uses TRBV15 with TRBJ1-4, with a weak D call TRBD1 (6 bases). Specimen: cultured CD8+ T cells from PBMCs, collected from culture after CMV antigen stimulation. The CDR3 coding sequence is TGTGCCACCAGCAAAGACAGGAGTGACGGTGAAAAACTGTTTTTT. It yields the protein CATSKDRSDGEKLFF.